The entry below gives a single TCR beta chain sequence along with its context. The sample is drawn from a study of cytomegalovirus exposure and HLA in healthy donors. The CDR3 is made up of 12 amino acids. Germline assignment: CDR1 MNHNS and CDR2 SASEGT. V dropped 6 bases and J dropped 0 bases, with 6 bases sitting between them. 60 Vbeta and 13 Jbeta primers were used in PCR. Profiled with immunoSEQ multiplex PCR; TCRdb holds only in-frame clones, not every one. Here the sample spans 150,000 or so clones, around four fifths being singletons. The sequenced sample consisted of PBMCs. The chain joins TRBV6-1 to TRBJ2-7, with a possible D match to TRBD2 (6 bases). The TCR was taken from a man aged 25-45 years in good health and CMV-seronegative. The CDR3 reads CASRRDSYEQYF. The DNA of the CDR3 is TGTGCCAGCAGGCGGGACTCCTACGAGCAGTACTTC.